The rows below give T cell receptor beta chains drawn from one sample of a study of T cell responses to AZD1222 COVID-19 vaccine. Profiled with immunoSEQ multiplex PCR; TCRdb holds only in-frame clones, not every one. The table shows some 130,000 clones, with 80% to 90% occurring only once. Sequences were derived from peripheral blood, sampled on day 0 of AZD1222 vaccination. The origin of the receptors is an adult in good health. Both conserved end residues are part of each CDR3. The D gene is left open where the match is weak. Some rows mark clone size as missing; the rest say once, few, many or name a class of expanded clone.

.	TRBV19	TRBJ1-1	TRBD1	CASRNNRQGASTEAFF	TGTGCCAGTAGAAACAACCGACAGGGGGCGAGCACTGAAGCTTTCTTT
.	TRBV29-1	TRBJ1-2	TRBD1	CSVAGTGDNYGYTF	TGCAGCGTTGCAGGGACAGGAGATAACTATGGCTACACCTTC
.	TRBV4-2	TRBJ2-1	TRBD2	CASSPRTSGSSYNEQFF	TGTGCCAGCAGCCCTCGGACTAGCGGGAGTTCCTACAATGAGCAGTTCTTC
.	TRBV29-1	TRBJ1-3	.	CSVEAADSGNTIYF	TGCAGCGTTGAGGCGGCAGACTCTGGAAACACCATATATTTT
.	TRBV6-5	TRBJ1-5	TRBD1	CASSYWQGAQPQHF	TGTGCCAGCAGTTACTGGCAGGGGGCTCAGCCCCAGCATTTT
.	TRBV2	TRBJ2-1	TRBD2	CASSVGGTSGNNEQFF	TGTGCCAGCAGTGTTGGAGGGACTAGCGGGAACAATGAGCAGTTCTTC
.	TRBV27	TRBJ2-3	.	CASSPRPSTDTQYF	TGTGCCAGCAGTCCGCGACCTTCGACAGATACGCAGTATTTT
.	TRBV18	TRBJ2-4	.	CASSPQPDYPLAKNIQYF	TGTGCCAGCTCACCCCAACCCGACTATCCCCTGGCCAAAAACATTCAGTACTTC
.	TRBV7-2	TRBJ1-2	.	CASSPRVTGYGYTF	TGTGCCAGCAGCCCTAGGGTTACAGGGTATGGCTACACCTTC
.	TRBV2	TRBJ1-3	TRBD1	CASSARQGGPGNTIYF	TGTGCCAGCAGTGCCAGACAGGGGGGGCCTGGAAACACCATATATTTT
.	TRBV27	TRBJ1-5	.	CASSFGNVQPQHF	TGTGCCAGCAGTTTTGGTAATGTTCAGCCCCAGCATTTT
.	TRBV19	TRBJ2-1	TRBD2	CASRTSGVGEQFF	TGTGCCAGTCGGACTAGTGGGGTAGGTGAGCAGTTCTTC
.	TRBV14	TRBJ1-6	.	CASSGETHNSPLHF	TGTGCCAGCAGTGGAGAGACCCATAATTCACCCCTCCACTTT
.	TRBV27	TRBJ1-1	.	CASSQNSMGVEAFF	TGTGCCAGCAGTCAGAACTCCATGGGGGTTGAAGCTTTCTTT
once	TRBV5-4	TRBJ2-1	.	CASSLTGLPSYNEQFF	TGTGCCAGCAGCTTGACGGGGTTGCCCTCCTACAATGAGCAGTTCTTC
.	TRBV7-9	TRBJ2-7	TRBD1	CASSLWGTLGQGANEQYF	TGTGCCAGCAGCTTATGGGGGACCCTAGGACAGGGGGCTAACGAGCAGTACTTC
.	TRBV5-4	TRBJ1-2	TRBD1	CASSLRGRLYGYTF	TGTGCCAGCAGCTTGAGGGGGCGTCTCTATGGCTACACCTTC
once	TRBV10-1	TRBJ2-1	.	CASSESSIAGSGNEQFF	TGCGCCAGCAGTGAGTCGTCGATTGCCGGGAGTGGCAATGAGCAGTTCTTC
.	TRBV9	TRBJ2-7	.	CASSVGGTPLGEQYF	TGTGCCAGCAGCGTAGGTGGGACTCCGTTGGGGGAGCAGTACTTC
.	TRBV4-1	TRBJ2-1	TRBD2	CASSQDRGGAGEINEQFF	TGCGCCAGCAGCCAAGACCGAGGAGGAGCGGGAGAGATTAATGAGCAGTTCTTC
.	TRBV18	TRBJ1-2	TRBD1	CASSPGTGDYGYTF	TGTGCCAGCTCACCCGGGACAGGGGACTATGGCTACACCTTC
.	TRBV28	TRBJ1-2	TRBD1	CASSSGQGGYTF	TGTGCCAGCAGTTCGGGACAGGGTGGCTACACCTTC
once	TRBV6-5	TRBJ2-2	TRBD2	CASSQAGEVTGELFF	TGTGCCAGCAGCCAAGCGGGAGAGGTCACCGGGGAGCTGTTTTTT
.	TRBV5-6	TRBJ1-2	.	CASSFSVLGTYGYTF	TGTGCCAGCAGCTTCTCCGTCTTAGGAACCTATGGCTACACCTTC
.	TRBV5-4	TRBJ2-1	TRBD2	CASSLRSGIAYNEQFF	TGTGCCAGCAGCTTGCGGAGCGGGATAGCCTACAATGAGCAGTTCTTC
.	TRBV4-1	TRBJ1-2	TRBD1	CASSQERAGGLSNYGYTF	TGCGCCAGCAGCCAGGAACGGGCAGGGGGCTTATCTAACTATGGCTACACCTTC
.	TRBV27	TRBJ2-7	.	CASRASGRQQYF	TGTGCCAGCCGAGCGTCGGGGCGACAGCAGTACTTC
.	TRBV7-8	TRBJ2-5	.	CASSRAASETQYF	TGTGCCAGCAGCCGGGCCGCCTCCGAGACCCAGTACTTC
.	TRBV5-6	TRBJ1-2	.	CASSRRLLYGYTF	TGTGCCAGCAGCCGCAGACTCCTCTATGGCTACACCTTC
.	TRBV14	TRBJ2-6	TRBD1	CASSQTGQGISGANVLTF	TGTGCCAGCAGCCAGACGGGACAGGGAATCTCTGGGGCCAACGTCCTGACTTTC
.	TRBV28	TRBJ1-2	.	CASSLRSGNYGYTF	TGTGCCAGCAGTTTACGGTCTGGGAACTATGGCTACACCTTC
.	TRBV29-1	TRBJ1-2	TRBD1	CSVEQFPSPFTGTANYGYTF	TGCAGCGTTGAACAGTTCCCATCACCCTTCACGGGGACAGCTAACTATGGCTACACCTTC
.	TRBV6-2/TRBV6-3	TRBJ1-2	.	CASSQYGYTF	TGTGCCAGCAGTCAATATGGCTACACCTTC
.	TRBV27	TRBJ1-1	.	CASSTGNTEAFF	TGTGCCAGCAGTACCGGGAACACTGAAGCTTTCTTT
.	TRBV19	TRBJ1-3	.	CASSSQAGGSGNTIYF	TGTGCCAGTAGTAGTCAGGCGGGAGGCTCTGGAAACACCATATATTTT
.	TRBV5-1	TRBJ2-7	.	CASSLEGQYEQYF	TGCGCCAGCAGCCTGGAGGGACAGTACGAGCAGTACTTC
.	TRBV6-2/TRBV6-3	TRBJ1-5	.	CASSYEGGNQPQHF	TGTGCCAGCAGTTACGAGGGGGGCAATCAGCCCCAGCATTTT
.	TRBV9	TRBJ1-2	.	CASSTSRYGYTF	TGTGCCAGCAGTACCTCACGCTATGGCTACACCTTC
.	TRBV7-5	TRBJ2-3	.	CVRITSGRTDTQYF	TGTGTCAGAATTACTAGCGGGAGAACAGATACGCAGTATTTT
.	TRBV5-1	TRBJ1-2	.	CASSPDTYGDGYTF	TGCGCCAGCAGCCCGGACACTTATGGGGATGGCTACACCTTC
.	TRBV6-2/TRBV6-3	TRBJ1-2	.	CASSNPGANYGYTF	TGTGCCAGCAGTAATCCGGGGGCTAACTATGGCTACACCTTC
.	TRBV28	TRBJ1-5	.	CASSDQGRNQPQHF	TGTGCCAGCAGTGATCAGGGGCGCAATCAGCCCCAGCATTTT
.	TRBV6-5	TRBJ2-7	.	CATRGPPEREQYF	TGTGCCACCAGGGGCCCCCCAGAGCGTGAGCAGTACTTC
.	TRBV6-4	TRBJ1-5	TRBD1	CASSRGLDQPQHF	TGTGCCAGCAGCAGGGGGTTGGATCAGCCCCAGCATTTT
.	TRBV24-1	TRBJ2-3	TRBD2	CATSDNLAAVTDTQYF	TGTGCCACCAGTGACAATCTAGCGGCAGTCACAGATACGCAGTATTTT
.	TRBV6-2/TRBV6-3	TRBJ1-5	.	CASSQNSIVPGDQPQHF	TGTGCCAGCAGCCAAAACTCGATAGTGCCAGGCGATCAGCCCCAGCATTTT
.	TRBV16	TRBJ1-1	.	CASSQPPQGQREAFF	TGTGCCAGCAGCCAACCCCCACAAGGACAGCGTGAAGCTTTCTTT
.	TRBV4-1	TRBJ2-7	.	CASSQDPQLYEQYF	TGCGCCAGCAGCCAAGACCCCCAGCTCTACGAGCAGTACTTC
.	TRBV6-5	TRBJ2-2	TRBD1	CASRMTGPTGELFF	TGTGCCAGCAGAATGACAGGGCCCACCGGGGAGCTGTTTTTT
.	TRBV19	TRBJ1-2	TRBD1	CASSIPGQGAYGYTF	TGTGCCAGTAGTATTCCCGGACAGGGGGCCTATGGCTACACCTTC
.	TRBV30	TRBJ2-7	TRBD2	CAWSVVGRDTLEQYF	TGTGCCTGGAGTGTAGTCGGGAGGGACACTCTCGAGCAGTACTTC